This T cell receptor beta chain was sequenced in a study of cytomegalovirus exposure and HLA in healthy donors. General observations from the study: The study put under 200 TCR beta chains on its list as cytomegalovirus-associated. In a later analysis, several top co-occurrence clusters appeared linked to parvovirus B19, influenza, CMV and Epstein-Barr virus.

CDR1 and CDR2 (germline): LGHNA, YSLEER. The CDR3 totals 18 residues. Trimming left V 0 bases short and J 0 bases short, with 17 bases between. With 60 Vbeta and 13 Jbeta primers, the PCR was carried out. Generated by immunoSEQ multiplex PCR, the TCRdb table keeps only in-frame clones and is missing some. This sample yields approximately 180,000 clones, of which about three quarters are seen a single time; about 1% belongs to the top ten. On this clone itself: Its antigen is unidentified.

The V and J genes are TRBV4-3 and TRBJ1-2; tentative D call: TRBD1 (5 bases). Sequencing was performed on PBMCs. The receptor comes from a woman in her thirties or forties in good health and CMV-seronegative. The CDR3 DNA sequence: TGCGCCAGCAGCCAAGATACAGGATATCTAGGAGCTAACTATGGCTACACCTTC. Protein: CASSQDTGYLGANYGYTF.